This TCR beta chain stems from a study of blood T cell repertoires in COVID-19. On the study more broadly: Sites in the United States, Italy and Spain provided acute and convalescent COVID-19 samples. Sample material is recorded as cDNA or gDNA derived from T cells, B-cell-depleted T cells, or PBMCs.

The CDR3 is 16 residues long. Trimming took 0 bases from V and 4 from J; bases not matched to a gene: 6. The V gene's germline CDR1 is ENHRY and CDR2 SYGVKD. How the authors handled the data: Estimates of nucleated cell counts were drawn from the amplification of reference gene primers. Sequencing was performed with immunoSEQ multiplex PCR; in TCRdb, only in-frame clones are kept and a portion is missing. V and J calls and clone size are given by that table; D and trimming were obtained from the DNA. Among tens of thousands of clones listed, around 81% were seen once. Source material: peripheral blood. The receptor's source is a woman aged 60 to 75 with acute or convalescent COVID-19. The J gene is TRBJ2-5, the V gene TRBV10-3, with 9 bases identical to TRBD2. CDR3 coding DNA: TGTGCCATCAGTGAGTCGGGGACTAGCAGGGGAGAGACCCAGTACTTC. As protein: CAISESGTSRGETQYF.